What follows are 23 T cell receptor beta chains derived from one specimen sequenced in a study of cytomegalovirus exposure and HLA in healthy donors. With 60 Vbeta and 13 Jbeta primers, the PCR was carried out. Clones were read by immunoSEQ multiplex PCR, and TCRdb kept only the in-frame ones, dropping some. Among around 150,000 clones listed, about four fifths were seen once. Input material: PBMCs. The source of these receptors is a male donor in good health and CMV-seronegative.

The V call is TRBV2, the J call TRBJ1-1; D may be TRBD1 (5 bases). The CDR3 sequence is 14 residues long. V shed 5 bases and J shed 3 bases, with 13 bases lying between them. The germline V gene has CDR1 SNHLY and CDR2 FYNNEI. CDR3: CASSPRQIHTEAFF. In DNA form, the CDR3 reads TGTGCCAGCAGTCCCAGACAGATACACACTGAAGCTTTCTTT.

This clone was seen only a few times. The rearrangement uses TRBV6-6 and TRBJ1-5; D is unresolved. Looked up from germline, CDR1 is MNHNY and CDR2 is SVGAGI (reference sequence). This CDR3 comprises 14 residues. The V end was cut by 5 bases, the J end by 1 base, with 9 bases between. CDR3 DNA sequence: TGTGCCAGCAGTCCATGGGCAAGCAATCAGCCCCAGCATTTT. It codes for CASSPWASNQPQHF.

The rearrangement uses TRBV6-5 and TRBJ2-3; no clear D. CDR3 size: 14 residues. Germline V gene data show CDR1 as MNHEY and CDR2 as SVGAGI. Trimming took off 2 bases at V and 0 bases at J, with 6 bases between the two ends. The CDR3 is CASSYPGSTDTQYF. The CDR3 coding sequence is TGTGCCAGCAGTTACCCCGGGAGCACAGATACGCAGTATTTT.

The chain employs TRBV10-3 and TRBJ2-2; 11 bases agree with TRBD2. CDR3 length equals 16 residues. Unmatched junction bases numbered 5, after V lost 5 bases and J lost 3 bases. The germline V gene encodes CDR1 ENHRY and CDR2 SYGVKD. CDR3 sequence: CAISLTSGVYTGELFF. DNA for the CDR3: TGTGCCATCAGTCTGACTAGCGGGGTGTACACCGGGGAGCTGTTTTTT.

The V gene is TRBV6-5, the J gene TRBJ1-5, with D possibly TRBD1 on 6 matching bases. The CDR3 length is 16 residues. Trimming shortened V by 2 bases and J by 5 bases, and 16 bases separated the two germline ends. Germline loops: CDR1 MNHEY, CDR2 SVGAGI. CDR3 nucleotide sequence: TGTGCCAGCAGTTACCGACAGGCAGGTATCTATCAGCCCCAGCATTTT. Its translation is CASSYRQAGIYQPQHF.

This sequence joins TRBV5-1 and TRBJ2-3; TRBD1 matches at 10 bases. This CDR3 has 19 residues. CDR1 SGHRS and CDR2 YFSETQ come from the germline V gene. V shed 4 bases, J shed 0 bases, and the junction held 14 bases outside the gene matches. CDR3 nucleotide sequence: TGCGCCAGCAGCCCCAGAGGGACAGGGGTTGTTTCTAGCACAGATACGCAGTATTTT. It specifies CASSPRGTGVVSSTDTQYF.

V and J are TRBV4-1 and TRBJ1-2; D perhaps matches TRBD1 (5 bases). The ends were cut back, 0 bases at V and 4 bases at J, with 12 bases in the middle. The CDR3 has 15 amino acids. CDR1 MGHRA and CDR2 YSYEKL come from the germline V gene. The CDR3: CASSQEGQGFYGYTF. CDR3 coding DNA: TGCGCCAGCAGCCAAGAGGGGCAGGGATTCTATGGCTACACCTTC.

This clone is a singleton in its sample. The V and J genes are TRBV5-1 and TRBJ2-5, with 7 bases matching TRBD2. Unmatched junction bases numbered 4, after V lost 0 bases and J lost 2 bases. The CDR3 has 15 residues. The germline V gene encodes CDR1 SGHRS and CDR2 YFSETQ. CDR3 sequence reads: CASSLGPGGQETQYF. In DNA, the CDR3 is TGCGCCAGCAGCTTGGGACCGGGGGGACAAGAGACCCAGTACTTC.

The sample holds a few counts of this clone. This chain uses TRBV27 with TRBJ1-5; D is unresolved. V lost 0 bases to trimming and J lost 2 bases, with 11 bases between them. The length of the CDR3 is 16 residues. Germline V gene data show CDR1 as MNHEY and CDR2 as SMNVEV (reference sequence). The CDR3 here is CASSLSRRAGNQPQHF. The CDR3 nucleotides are TGTGCCAGCAGTTTATCGAGGCGGGCAGGCAATCAGCCCCAGCATTTT.

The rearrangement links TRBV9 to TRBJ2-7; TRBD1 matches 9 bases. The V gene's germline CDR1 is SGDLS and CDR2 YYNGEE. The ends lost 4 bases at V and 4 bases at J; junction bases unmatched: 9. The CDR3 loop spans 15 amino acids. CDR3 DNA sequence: TGTGCCAGCAGCCCTGGGGGGGGACAGGGTTACGAGCAGTACTTC. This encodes CASSPGGGQGYEQYF. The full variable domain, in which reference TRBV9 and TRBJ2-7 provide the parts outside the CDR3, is DSGVTQTPKHLITATGQRVTLRCSPRSGDLSVYWYQQSLDQGLQFLIQYYNGEERAKGNILERFSAQQFPDLHSELNLSSLELGDSALYFCASSPGGGQGYEQYFGPGTRLTVT.

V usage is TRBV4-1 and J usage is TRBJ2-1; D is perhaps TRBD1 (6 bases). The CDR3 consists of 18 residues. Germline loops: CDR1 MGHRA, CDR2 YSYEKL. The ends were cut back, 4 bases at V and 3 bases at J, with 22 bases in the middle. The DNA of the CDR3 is TGCGCCAGCAGCCGCACCGGGACACCGGGCCCCGTCTACAATGAGCAGTTCTTC. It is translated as CASSRTGTPGPVYNEQFF.

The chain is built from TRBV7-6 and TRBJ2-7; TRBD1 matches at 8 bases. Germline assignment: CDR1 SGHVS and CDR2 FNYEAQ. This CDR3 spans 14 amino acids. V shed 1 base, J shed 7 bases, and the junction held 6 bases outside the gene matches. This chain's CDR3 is CASSLGTGLLEQYF. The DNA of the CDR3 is TGTGCCAGCAGCTTAGGGACAGGGCTTTTGGAGCAGTACTTC.

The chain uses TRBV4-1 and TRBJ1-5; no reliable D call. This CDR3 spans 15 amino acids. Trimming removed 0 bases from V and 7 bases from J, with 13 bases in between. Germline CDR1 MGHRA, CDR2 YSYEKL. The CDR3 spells CASSQDLDSGQPQHF. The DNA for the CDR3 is TGCGCCAGCAGCCAAGATCTGGACTCCGGGCAGCCCCAGCATTTT.

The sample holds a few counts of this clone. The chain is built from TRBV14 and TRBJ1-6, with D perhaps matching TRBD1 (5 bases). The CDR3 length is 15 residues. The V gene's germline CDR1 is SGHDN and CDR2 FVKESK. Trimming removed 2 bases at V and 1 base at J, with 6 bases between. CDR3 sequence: CASSQQGSYNSPLHF. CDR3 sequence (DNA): TGTGCCAGCAGCCAACAGGGATCCTATAATTCACCCCTCCACTTT. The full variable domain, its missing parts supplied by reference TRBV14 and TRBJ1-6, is EAGVTQFPSHSVIEKGQTVTLRCDPISGHDNLYWYRRVMGKEIKFLLHFVKESKQDESGMPNNRFLAERTGGTYSTLKVQPAELEDSGVYFCASSQQGSYNSPLHFGNGTRLTVT.

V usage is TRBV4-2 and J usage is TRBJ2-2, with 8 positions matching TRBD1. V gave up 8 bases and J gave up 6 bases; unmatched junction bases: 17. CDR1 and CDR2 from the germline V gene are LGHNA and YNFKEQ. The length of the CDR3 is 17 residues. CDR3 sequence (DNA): TGTGCCAGCGACCTAAGACAGGGGATAGTTAGTGCCGGGGAGCTGTTTTTT. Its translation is CASDLRQGIVSAGELFF.

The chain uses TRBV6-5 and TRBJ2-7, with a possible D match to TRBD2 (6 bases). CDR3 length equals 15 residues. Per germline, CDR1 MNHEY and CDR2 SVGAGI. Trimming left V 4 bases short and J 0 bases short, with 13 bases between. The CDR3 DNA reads TGTGCCAGCAGTTCATACCGGGACTTCTCCTACGAGCAGTACTTC. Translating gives CASSSYRDFSYEQYF.

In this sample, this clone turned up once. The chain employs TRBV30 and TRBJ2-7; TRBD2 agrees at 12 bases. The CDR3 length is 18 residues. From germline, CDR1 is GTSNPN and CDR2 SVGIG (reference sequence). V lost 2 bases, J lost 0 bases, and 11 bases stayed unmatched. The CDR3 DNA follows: TGTGCCTGGAGTCCAGGGATGGCTAGCGGGGGGGGCTCCTACGAGCAGTACTTC. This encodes CAWSPGMASGGGSYEQYF.

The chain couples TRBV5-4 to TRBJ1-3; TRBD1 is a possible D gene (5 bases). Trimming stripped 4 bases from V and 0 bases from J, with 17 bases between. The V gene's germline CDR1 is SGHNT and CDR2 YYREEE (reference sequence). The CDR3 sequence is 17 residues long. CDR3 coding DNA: TGTGCCAGCAGCCCCCGGGGGGACGCTGGCTCTGGAAACACCATATATTTT. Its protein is CASSPRGDAGSGNTIYF.

The CDR3 region is CASSLRGGLGDQPQHF. Here the CDR3 DNA reads TGTGCCAGCAGTTTGAGGGGGGGGCTCGGCGATCAGCCCCAGCATTTT. The chain links TRBV27 to TRBJ1-5; possible D gene TRBD1, 6 bases. This CDR3 comprises 16 residues. Deletions cut 3 bases from V and 5 bases from J, with 17 bases between. The germline V gene has CDR1 MNHEY and CDR2 SMNVEV (reference sequence).

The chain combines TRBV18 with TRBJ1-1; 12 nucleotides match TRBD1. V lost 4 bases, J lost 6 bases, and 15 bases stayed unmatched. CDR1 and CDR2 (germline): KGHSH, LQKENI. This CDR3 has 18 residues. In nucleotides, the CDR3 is TGTGCCAGCTCACTTACCGGGACAGGGGGCATAGGGAGGGCTGAAGCTTTCTTT. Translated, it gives CASSLTGTGGIGRAEAFF.

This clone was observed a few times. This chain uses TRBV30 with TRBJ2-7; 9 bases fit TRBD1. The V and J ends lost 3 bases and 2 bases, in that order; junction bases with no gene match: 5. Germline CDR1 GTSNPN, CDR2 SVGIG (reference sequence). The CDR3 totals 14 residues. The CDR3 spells CAWRPDRGAYEQYF. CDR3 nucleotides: TGTGCCTGGAGACCGGACAGGGGAGCCTACGAGCAGTACTTC.

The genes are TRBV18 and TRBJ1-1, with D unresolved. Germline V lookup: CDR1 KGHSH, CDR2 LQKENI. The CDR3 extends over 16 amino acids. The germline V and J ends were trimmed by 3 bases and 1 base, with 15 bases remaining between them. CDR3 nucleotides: TGTGCCAGCTCACCCGAGCGGGCCGGGTGGAACACTGAAGCTTTCTTT. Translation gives CASSPERAGWNTEAFF.

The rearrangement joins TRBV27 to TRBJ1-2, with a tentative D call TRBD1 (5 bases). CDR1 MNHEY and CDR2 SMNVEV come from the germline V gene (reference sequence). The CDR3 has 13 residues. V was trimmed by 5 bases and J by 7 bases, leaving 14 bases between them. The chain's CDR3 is CASSRRDFRGYTF. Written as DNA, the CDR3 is TGTGCCAGCAGTCGCAGGGACTTTCGTGGCTACACCTTC.